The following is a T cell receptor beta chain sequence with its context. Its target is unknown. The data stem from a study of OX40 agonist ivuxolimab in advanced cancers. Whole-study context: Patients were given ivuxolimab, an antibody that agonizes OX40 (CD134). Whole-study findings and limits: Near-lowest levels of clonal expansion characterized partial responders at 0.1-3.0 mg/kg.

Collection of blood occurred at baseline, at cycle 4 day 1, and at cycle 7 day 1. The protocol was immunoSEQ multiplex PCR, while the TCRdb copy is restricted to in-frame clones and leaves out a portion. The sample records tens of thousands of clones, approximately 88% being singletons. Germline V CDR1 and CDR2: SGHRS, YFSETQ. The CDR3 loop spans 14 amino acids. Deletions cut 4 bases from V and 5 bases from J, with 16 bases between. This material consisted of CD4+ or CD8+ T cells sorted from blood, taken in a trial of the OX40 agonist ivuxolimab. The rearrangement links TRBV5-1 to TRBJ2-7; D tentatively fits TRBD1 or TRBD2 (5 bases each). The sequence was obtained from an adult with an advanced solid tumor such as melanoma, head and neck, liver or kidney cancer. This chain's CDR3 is CASSPQGASHEQYF. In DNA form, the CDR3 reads TGCGCCAGCAGCCCTCAGGGAGCTAGCCACGAGCAGTACTTC.